These 16 T cell receptor beta chains originate from one sample sequenced in a study of T cell repertoires in cytomegalovirus infection (dated by TCRdb to the late 2010s). Their recognized antigens are unknown. Taken with the paper, the label for treatment or condition translates to: in vitro stimulation with specific CMV peptide epitopes to enrich CMV-specific T cells. Sequenced on an Illumina HiSeq 1500. Starting from the raw public reads, TCRdb applied fastp trimming at Q25, assembled clones with MiXCR and retained in-frame beta chains. Rows are unified per CDR3 protein, each entry keeping the most common DNA and genes. The sample records a few hundred thousand distinct CDR3 sequences, about 42% of which are singletons. 43% of the sample rests with the top ten. The sample here was cultured PBMCs, taken from culture after CMV antigen stimulation. All receptors derive from a human donor in good health (CMV status not recorded). Some clones in this sample may be carry-over from other donors' samples.

This chain connects TRBV2 to TRBJ2-5; D is unclear. This CDR3 comprises 10 residues. The ends were cut back, 3 bases at V and 9 bases at J, with 5 bases in the middle. Per the germline V gene, CDR1 is SNHLY and CDR2 is FYNNEI. For the CDR3, the DNA is TGTGCCAGCAGTGAGACGGCCCAGTACTTC. It is translated as CASSETAQYF.

V is TRBV7-9 and J is TRBJ1-1; 10 bases are a match to TRBD1. Trimming removed 4 bases from V and 1 base from J; junction bases left unmatched: 3. From germline, CDR1 is SEHNR and CDR2 FQNEAQ (reference sequence). The CDR3 totals 15 residues. Here the CDR3 reads CASSSRDRGNTEAFF. CDR3 DNA: TGTGCCAGCAGCTCCCGGGACAGGGGGAACACTGAAGCTTTCTTT.

This chain uses TRBV6-6 with TRBJ1-3; 7 bases align to TRBD1. This CDR3 has 16 amino acids. Germline V gives CDR1 MNHNY, CDR2 SVGAGI (reference sequence). The V and J ends lost 7 bases and 1 base, in that order; junction bases with no gene match: 10. CDR3 DNA: TGTGCCAGCACCATAAGGGACAGTCCTTCTGGAAACACCATATATTTT. As protein: CASTIRDSPSGNTIYF.

This chain uses TRBV20-1 with TRBJ1-1; the D is unclear. The CDR3 loop spans 12 amino acids. V shed 3 bases and J shed 1 base, with 6 bases lying between them. Germline CDR1 is DFQATT and CDR2 is SNEGSKA (reference sequence). The CDR3 sequence: CSASYPNTEAFF. Here the CDR3 DNA reads TGCAGTGCTAGTTACCCGAACACTGAAGCTTTCTTT.

The rearrangement links TRBV7-2 to TRBJ2-7, with 12 bases matching TRBD2. The V and J ends lost 3 bases and 0 bases, in that order; junction bases with no gene match: 6. CDR1 and CDR2 (germline): SGHTA, FQGNSA. CDR3 size: 17 residues. For the CDR3, the DNA is TGTGCCAGCAGCTTGGCTAGCGGGAGGGGCGGCTCCTACGAGCAGTACTTC. It codes for CASSLASGRGGSYEQYF. The complete variable domain, with remaining parts taken from reference TRBV7-2 and TRBJ2-7, reads GAGVSQSPSNKVTEKGKDVELRCDPISGHTALYWYRQSLGQGLEFLIYFQGNSAPDKSGLPSDRFSAERTGGSVSTLTIQRTQQEDSAVYLCASSLASGRGGSYEQYFGPGTRLTVT.

CDR3 DNA sequence: TGTGCCAGCTGCTCGACCCTCGGCGGCAATCAGCCCCAGCATTTT. Translation gives CASCSTLGGNQPQHF. The chain has TRBV11-2 and TRBJ1-5; D not certain. Trimming took 8 bases from V and 2 from J, leaving 16 bases between them. Germline V gives CDR1 SGHAT, CDR2 FQNNGV. The CDR3 consists of 15 residues.

This clonotype was counted a few times. This chain joins TRBV7-2 and TRBJ2-7; D is possibly TRBD2 (6 bases). The CDR3 loop spans 12 amino acids. Germline CDR1 SGHTA, CDR2 FQGNSA. Trimming removed 5 bases at V and 6 bases at J, with 11 bases between. The CDR3 loop is CASSPGDSEQYF. Written as DNA, the CDR3 is TGTGCCAGCAGCCCGGGGGATAGCGAGCAGTACTTC.

The rearrangement uses TRBV20-1 and TRBJ2-3; D remains ambiguous. Germline V gene data show CDR1 as DFQATT and CDR2 as SNEGSKA (reference sequence). The CDR3 extends over 12 amino acids. Trimming took off 6 bases at V and 6 bases at J, with 13 bases between the two ends. CDR3 in amino acids: CSAKSPADTQYF. The CDR3 DNA sequence: TGCAGTGCAAAGAGCCCAGCGGATACGCAGTATTTT.

This clonotype has only one observation. V is TRBV5-1 and J is TRBJ1-1; D ambiguous. The CDR3 covers 16 residues. Germline V gene lookup returns CDR1 SGHRS and CDR2 YFSETQ. V lost 0 bases and J 0 bases, leaving 12 bases between the germline ends. The CDR3 DNA sequence: TGCGCCAGCAGCTTGGCCCCAGGCCTCATGAACACTGAAGCTTTCTTT. Encoded protein: CASSLAPGLMNTEAFF.

The J gene is TRBJ2-7, the V gene TRBV18, with 7 nucleotides matching TRBD2. The CDR3 consists of 14 residues. The V gene's germline CDR1 is KGHSH and CDR2 LQKENI. Unmatched junction bases numbered 7, after V lost 3 bases and J lost 5 bases. The DNA of the CDR3 is TGTGCCAGCTCACCTGGGACTATTTCCGACGAGCAGTACTTC. Its translation: CASSPGTISDEQYF.

This clonotype was found a few times. This chain joins TRBV27 and TRBJ1-2; 7 bases are a match to TRBD1. J gave up 6 bases and V 4 bases, and 11 bases lay outside the gene matches. The CDR3 length is 15 residues. Germline V lookup: CDR1 MNHEY, CDR2 SMNVEV (reference sequence). CDR3 in DNA: TGTGCCAGCAGTTCCCCCTATGAGGGGGCAGATGGCTACACCTTC. The encoded protein is CASSSPYEGADGYTF.

This clonotype has more than one count but fewer than ten. The V gene is TRBV7-8, the J gene TRBJ2-1, with a possible D match to TRBD1 (6 bases). V lost 3 bases and J lost 6, with 15 bases in between. Germline CDR1 is SGHVS and CDR2 is FQNEAQ. This CDR3 contains 15 residues. The CDR3 region has the DNA TGTGCCAGCAGCTTTACAACGGGACAACGCAATGAGCAGTTCTTC. This translates into CASSFTTGQRNEQFF.

The rearrangement joins TRBV7-4 to TRBJ1-2; possibly TRBD1 for D (5 bases). This CDR3 is built from 14 residues. Trimming removed 5 bases from V and 4 bases from J, with 14 bases in between. Germline-derived CDR1 and CDR2 are SGHVT and SQSDAQ. The CDR3, as DNA: TGTGCCAGCAGCCCGACGACAGTGCTCTATGGCTACACCTTC. Translation gives CASSPTTVLYGYTF.

This clonotype has just a few counts. This chain joins TRBV5-4 and TRBJ2-1; 14 bases map to TRBD2. The CDR3 runs to 18 residues. The V segment lost 3 bases and the J segment 6 bases; nucleotides outside the gene matches: 11. Germline CDR1 reads SGHNT; CDR2 reads YYREEE (reference sequence). CDR3: CASSSIGTSGSRVNEQFF. In DNA form, the CDR3 reads TGTGCCAGCAGCTCCATAGGGACTAGCGGGAGTCGGGTCAATGAGCAGTTCTTC.

This clonotype showed up just a few times. This chain connects TRBV19 to TRBJ1-1, with D maybe TRBD1 (5 bases). The CDR3 consists of 14 residues. Deletions cut 0 bases from V and 7 bases from J, with 12 bases between. Germline CDR1 and CDR2: LNHDA and SQIVND (reference sequence). CDR3 bases: TGTGCCAGTAGTATAGATGGGGCAGGACTTGAAGCTTTCTTT. Its protein is CASSIDGAGLEAFF.

The chain employs TRBV7-2 and TRBJ2-1, with 10 nucleotides matching TRBD2. Germline CDR1 SGHTA, CDR2 FQGNSA. The length of the CDR3 is 17 residues. With 5 bases clipped from V and 4 bases from J, the junction kept 11 bases outside the gene matches. The CDR3 protein is CASSRPSGTSDYNEQFF. CDR3 bases: TGTGCCAGCAGCCGCCCCTCCGGGACTAGCGATTACAATGAGCAGTTCTTC.